Below are 3 T cell receptor beta chains sequenced from a single sample in a study of vaccination and CD4 T cells after COVID-19. Sequenced with the Oncomine TCR Beta short-read assay was DNA taken from cultured CD4+ T cells. TCRdb reanalysed the PCR reads using MiXCR and keeps one entry per CDR3 protein. The repertoire consists of about 15,000 distinct CDR3 sequences, with 42% occurring once and the leading ten covering more than 20%. Antigen specificity for these receptors is unknown. Sample treatment: approximately 11-day PBMC culture with coronavirus spike peptide pools or control peptides (ViraFEST assay). Sample: cultured CD4+ T cells from blood. The receptors come from a human donor with COVID-19.

This clonotype was recorded a few times. The chain couples TRBV7-2 to TRBJ1-2; tentative D call: TRBD1 (6 bases). The CDR3 extends over 13 amino acids. Germline V gene lookup returns CDR1 SGHTA and CDR2 FQGNSA. Between the trimmed V and J ends, which lost 4 bases and 4 bases, there was a span of 10 bases. Here the CDR3 reads CASSSGAFYGYTF. DNA of the CDR3: TGTGCCAGCAGCTCAGGGGCTTTCTATGGCTACACCTTC. The complete variable domain, with remaining parts taken from reference TRBV7-2 and TRBJ1-2, reads GAGVSQSPSNKVTEKGKDVELRCDPISGHTALYWYRQSLGQGLEFLIYFQGNSAPDKSGLPSDRFSAERTGGSVSTLTIQRTQQEDSAVYLCASSSGAFYGYTFGSGTRLTVV.

V gene TRBV20-1 combines with J gene TRBJ2-4; TRBD2 agrees at 9 bases. Per germline, CDR1 DFQATT and CDR2 SNEGSKA (reference sequence). The ends lost 0 bases at V and 8 bases at J; junction bases unmatched: 8. This CDR3 is 15 amino acids long. The CDR3 coding sequence is TGCAGTGCTAGAGAAATTGCGGGGGGGCCGGACATTCAGTACTTC. Its protein is CSAREIAGGPDIQYF.

V and J are TRBV2 and TRBJ2-3; 13 nucleotides line up with TRBD2. This CDR3 has 17 residues. Trimming at V came to 6 bases and at J to 1 base, leaving 7 bases not matched to a gene. Germline CDR1 reads SNHLY; CDR2 reads FYNNEI. CDR3 bases: TGTGCCAGCAGGGGACTAGCGGGGCTGGGGGGCACAGATACGCAGTATTTT. Amino acid sequence: CASRGLAGLGGTDTQYF.